These 27 T cell receptor beta chains were all obtained from the same sample, sequenced in a study of technical replicates of blood from a handful of donors (dated by TCRdb to 2016 to 2017). The library relied on the immunoSEQ multiplex PCR assay. TCRdb obtained this table from immuneACCESS and retained in-frame rearrangements with V and J assigned. These tables miss some clones; where compared with another copy, unresolved V genes account for less than half of the shortfall, and the remainder is unexplained. Recorded for this sample are about 79,000 clones; 94% of them occurred a single time. Together, the top ten hold roughly 0.26% of the sample. Sequenced input: T cells isolated from PBMCs. Source of these receptors: a human donor in good health.

The chain links TRBV14 to TRBJ2-3; 8 bases map to TRBD2. J gave up 6 bases and V 0 bases, and 8 bases lay outside the gene matches. The CDR3 extends over 16 amino acids. Germline CDR1 and CDR2: SGHDN and FVKESK. The CDR3 DNA reads TGTGCCAGCAGCCAAGATCCCAGCGGGAGTTTTGATACGCAGTATTTT. Its translation: CASSQDPSGSFDTQYF. The entire variable domain, with the rest obtained from reference TRBV14 and TRBJ2-3, is as follows: EAGVTQFPSHSVIEKGQTVTLRCDPISGHDNLYWYRRVMGKEIKFLLHFVKESKQDESGMPNNRFLAERTGGTYSTLKVQPAELEDSGVYFCASSQDPSGSFDTQYFGPGTRLTVL.

The V call is TRBV4-1, the J call TRBJ1-3, with 7 bases lining up with TRBD1. The CDR3 is 16 amino acids. Losses at the gene ends were 2 bases for V and 1 base for J; bases not matched to a gene: 5. Germline values: CDR1 MGHRA, CDR2 YSYEKL. Written as DNA, the CDR3 is TGCGCCAGCAGCCAACGACAGGGCAAATCTGGAAACACCATATATTTT. Its protein is CASSQRQGKSGNTIYF.

The rearrangement joins TRBV9 to TRBJ2-7; TRBD1 might be the D (5 bases). Trimming left V 0 bases short and J 2 bases short, with 18 bases between. CDR1 and CDR2 (germline): SGDLS, YYNGEE. This CDR3 comprises 17 residues. In DNA form, the CDR3 reads TGTGCCAGCAGCGTAGGGGGCAGGACCCTTGAGACCTACGAGCAGTACTTC. Amino acid sequence: CASSVGGRTLETYEQYF.

The chain carries TRBV5-1 and TRBJ2-2; D is uncertain. The CDR3 is made up of 13 amino acids. The V gene's germline CDR1 is SGHRS and CDR2 YFSETQ. V lost 1 base, J lost 8 bases, and 9 bases lay in between. The CDR3 sequence is CASSLLLNGELFF. The CDR3 nucleotides are TGCGCCAGCAGCTTGTTACTAAATGGGGAGCTGTTTTTT.

V gene TRBV7-6 combines with J gene TRBJ1-3; D is unresolved. CDR1 is SGHVS, CDR2 FNYEAQ, per germline. Trimming took off 5 bases at V and 4 bases at J, with 12 bases between the two ends. The CDR3 has 14 residues. The CDR3 loop reads CASSPQTLGNTIYF. DNA of the CDR3: TGTGCCAGCAGCCCCCAAACTCTCGGAAACACCATATATTTT.

The chain combines TRBV28 with TRBJ2-4; TRBD2 matches 14 bases. The CDR3 runs to 18 residues. Germline loops: CDR1 MDHEN, CDR2 SYDVKM. Trimming at V came to 6 bases and at J to 6 bases, leaving 13 bases not matched to a gene. In DNA form, the CDR3 reads TGTGCCAGCAGAACCCTGGGGGGGACTAGCGGGAGCGTAAACATTCAGTACTTC. Residues: CASRTLGGTSGSVNIQYF. Drawing the rest from reference TRBV28 and TRBJ2-4, the complete variable domain is DVKVTQSSRYLVKRTGEKVFLECVQDMDHENMFWYRQDPGLGLRLIYFSYDVKMKEKGDIPEGYSVSREKKERFSLILESASTNQTSMYLCASRTLGGTSGSVNIQYFGAGTRLSVL.

This clone has only one observation. V and J are TRBV12-5 and TRBJ2-1; 10 bases align to TRBD2. V shed 5 bases, J shed 5 bases, and the junction held 9 bases outside the gene matches. The CDR3 loop spans 16 amino acids. Per the germline V gene, CDR1 is LGHNT and CDR2 is FRNRAP. DNA of the CDR3: TGTGCTAGTGGTCCATCAGCGGGAGGGATTAACAATGAGCAGTTCTTC. Its protein product is CASGPSAGGINNEQFF.

This chain connects TRBV4-1 to TRBJ1-2; 8 nucleotides align to TRBD1. Trimming removed 0 bases from V and 10 bases from J; junction bases left unmatched: 13. The germline gives CDR1 MGHRA, CDR2 YSYEKL. The CDR3 totals 16 residues. The CDR3: CASSQETFRDRIFYTF. CDR3 coding DNA: TGCGCCAGCAGCCAAGAAACTTTCCGGGACAGGATTTTCTACACCTTC.

This clone was seen once. The gene calls are TRBV21-1 and TRBJ2-6; no DNA check was done on the table's D call, TRBD2. TRBV21-1 is a known pseudogene. The CDR3 runs to 16 residues. The CDR3 sequence: CASSKVRRYGANVLTF. The CDR3 coding sequence is TGTGCCAGCAGCAAGGTCAGGAGGTATGGGGCCAACGTCCTGACTTTC.

This clone was recorded only once. The chain links TRBV19 to TRBJ1-1; possible D gene TRBD1, 6 bases. CDR1 is LNHDA, CDR2 SQIVND, per germline (reference sequence). Trimming stripped 7 bases from V and 0 bases from J, with 12 bases between. This CDR3 spans 14 amino acids. The CDR3 DNA is TGTGCCAGTATGGATAGGGGGATGAACACTGAAGCTTTCTTT. It yields the protein CASMDRGMNTEAFF.

The chain carries TRBV7-9 and TRBJ1-1; perhaps TRBD1 as D (5 bases). V was pared by 4 bases and J by 2 bases, with 11 bases between. The germline CDR1 and CDR2 sequences are SEHNR and FQNEAQ (reference sequence). The CDR3 contains 14 residues. The CDR3 DNA follows: TGTGCCAGCAGCTCGTCGACAGCTAACACTGAAGCTTTCTTT. Its translation: CASSSSTANTEAFF.

The chain is built from TRBV19 and TRBJ2-1; 10 bases fit TRBD1. The CDR3 totals 15 residues. Germline values: CDR1 LNHDA, CDR2 SQIVND (reference sequence). V lost 6 bases and J lost 4; bases outside the gene matches: 6. The CDR3 coding sequence is TGTGCCAGTAGCTCCGGGACAGGGGATTACAATGAGCAGTTCTTC. Translating gives CASSSGTGDYNEQFF.

The chain couples TRBV10-3 to TRBJ2-3; TRBD2 matches 9 bases. V lost 7 bases, J lost 3 bases, and 11 bases stayed unmatched. From germline, CDR1 is ENHRY and CDR2 SYGVKD. This CDR3 is built from 16 residues. CDR3 sequence (DNA): TGTGCCATCAATGAAGGGATAGCGGGAGAGACAGATACGCAGTATTTT. This codes for CAINEGIAGETDTQYF.

V and J are TRBV18 and TRBJ1-5; 8 nucleotides align to TRBD1. With V trimmed by 3 bases and J by 2 bases, 3 bases remained unmatched. The CDR3 has 15 residues. In germline, CDR1 is KGHSH, CDR2 LQKENI. The CDR3 nucleotides read TGTGCCAGCTCACCCAGGGGGCTCGGCAATCAGCCCCAGCATTTT. As protein: CASSPRGLGNQPQHF.

This chain links TRBV5-1 with TRBJ2-3; TRBD2 might be the D (5 bases). The germline V gene has CDR1 SGHRS and CDR2 YFSETQ. The V end was cut by 7 bases, the J end by 2 bases, with 14 bases between. This CDR3 region has 14 residues. CDR3 bases: TGCGCCAGCGGAGAAAAGCGGACCACAGATACGCAGTATTTT. Residues: CASGEKRTTDTQYF. Full variable domain (remainder filled in from reference TRBV5-1 and TRBJ2-3): KAGVTQTPRYLIKTRGQQVTLSCSPISGHRSVSWYQQTPGQGLQFLFEYFSETQRNKGNFPGRFSGRQFSNSRSEMNVSTLELGDSALYLCASGEKRTTDTQYFGPGTRLTVL.

This sequence joins TRBV5-4 and TRBJ1-3; maybe TRBD1 (6 bases). This CDR3 has 14 residues. Trimming took 4 bases from V and 3 from J, leaving 11 bases between them. CDR1 and CDR2 from the germline V gene are SGHNT and YYREEE (reference sequence). The CDR3 region has the DNA TGTGCCAGCAGCATAGGGGGTGATGGAAACACCATATATTTT. It specifies CASSIGGDGNTIYF.

The rearrangement links TRBV19 to TRBJ1-4; the match to TRBD1 covers 9 bases. The V gene's germline CDR1 is LNHDA and CDR2 SQIVND (reference sequence). The CDR3 has 15 amino acids. The junction had 13 bases not matched to a gene; V was cut back by 9 bases and J by 8 bases. The CDR3 protein is CASRDRVSSVEKLFF. The CDR3 bases are TGTGCCAGCAGGGACAGGGTATCGTCAGTGGAAAAACTGTTTTTT.

The gene calls are TRBV2 and TRBJ1-2, with TRBD1 identical over 8 bases. V lost 5 bases and J lost 4; bases outside the gene matches: 3. The CDR3 covers 13 residues. Germline V gene sequence: CDR1 SNHLY, CDR2 FYNNEI. The CDR3 DNA sequence: TGTGCCAGCAGTTTCGACAGGGGCTATGGCTACACCTTC. Amino acid sequence: CASSFDRGYGYTF.

This chain uses TRBV10-3 with TRBJ1-2, with D possibly being TRBD1 (5 bases). The germline V gene has CDR1 ENHRY and CDR2 SYGVKD. The CDR3 length is 14 residues. The V and J ends lost 2 bases and 8 bases respectively, with 15 bases between them. The CDR3 protein is CAISEQVSGGGYTF. CDR3 bases: TGTGCCATCAGTGAGCAAGTTTCCGGGGGGGGCTACACCTTC.

The rearrangement uses TRBV19 and TRBJ1-5; 7 nucleotides agree with TRBD1. Germline CDR1 is LNHDA and CDR2 is SQIVND (reference sequence). The CDR3 loop spans 15 amino acids. Germline trimming cut 3 bases from V and 7 bases from J; bases unmatched to any gene: 9. The CDR3 nucleotides are TGTGCCAGTAGTATTGAGGGGGCAGGAGGGCAGCCCCAGCATTTT. It encodes CASSIEGAGGQPQHF.

The V gene is TRBV27, the J gene TRBJ2-7, with D possibly matching TRBD1 (5 bases). Germline V CDR1 and CDR2: MNHEY, SMNVEV (reference sequence). V gave up 3 bases and J gave up 3 bases, with 9 bases separating them. CDR3 length equals 13 residues. The CDR3 protein is CASSLGPFYEQYF. Written as DNA, the CDR3 is TGTGCCAGCAGTTTGGGGCCCTTCTACGAGCAGTACTTC.

V gene TRBV5-6 combines with J gene TRBJ1-1; no firm D call. The V and J ends lost 2 bases and 4 bases respectively, with 12 bases between them. CDR1 SGHDT and CDR2 YYEEEE come from the germline V gene. The CDR3 runs 14 residues. CDR3 sequence reads: CASSLRGRSTEAFF. DNA for the CDR3: TGTGCCAGCAGCTTACGTGGGAGGAGCACTGAAGCTTTCTTT.

CDR3 loop: CASSFGGYVDGYTF. CDR3 in DNA: TGTGCCAGCAGCTTTGGGGGGTACGTCGATGGCTACACCTTC. This sequence joins TRBV5-4 and TRBJ1-2, with TRBD1 as a possible D gene (5 bases). The length of the CDR3 is 14 residues. CDR1 and CDR2 (germline): SGHNT, YYREEE (reference sequence). The V gene lost 2 bases and the J gene lost 6 bases, with 14 bases spanning the gap.

The chain uses TRBV9 and TRBJ1-6; maybe TRBD1 (6 bases). The CDR3 extends over 13 amino acids. CDR1 and CDR2 from the germline V gene are SGDLS and YYNGEE. Deletions cut 6 bases from V and 9 bases from J, with 13 bases between. This chain's CDR3 is CASNNLRGSPLHF. In nucleotides, the CDR3 is TGTGCCAGCAACAACCTCAGGGGTTCACCCCTCCACTTT.

The rearrangement links TRBV6-1 to TRBJ1-2; D gene uncertain. Trimming removed 2 bases from V and 4 bases from J, with 5 bases in between. This CDR3 comprises 12 residues. Germline V lookup: CDR1 MNHNS, CDR2 SASEGT. DNA of the CDR3: TGTGCCAGCAGTGAATCGGGCTATGGCTACACCTTC. Residues: CASSESGYGYTF.

V and J are TRBV4-1 and TRBJ1-3; 10 nucleotides align to TRBD1. CDR1 is MGHRA, CDR2 YSYEKL, per germline. The CDR3 consists of 17 residues. Trimming took 4 bases from V and 0 from J; bases not matched to a gene: 6. The CDR3 nucleotides are TGCGCCAGCAGCCGATACCGGGACAGGGGCTCTGGAAACACCATATATTTT. Translation gives CASSRYRDRGSGNTIYF.

The chain couples TRBV2 to TRBJ2-7; D is ambiguous. V lost 7 bases and J 1 base, leaving 14 bases between the germline ends. Germline V lookup: CDR1 SNHLY, CDR2 FYNNEI. This CDR3 has 14 residues. CDR3 sequence: CASIGTAGSYEQYF. CDR3 sequence (DNA): TGTGCCAGCATAGGAACAGCCGGATCCTACGAGCAGTACTTC.